These 7 T cell receptor beta chains were all obtained from the same sample, sequenced in a study of blood T cell repertoires in COVID-19 (dated by TCRdb to the early 2020s). The method was the immunoSEQ multiplex PCR assay. TCRdb limited this immuneACCESS table to in-frame rearrangements with V and J called. A share of clones is missing; checked studies link under half to unresolved V genes, and the rest is unexplained. The sample table contains some 59,000 clones; only one count was recorded for about 80% of them. Roughly a fifth of the sample lies in the top ten. What was sequenced was peripheral blood. These receptors were taken from a man aged 80 or over with active or convalescent COVID-19.

The chain recombines TRBV29-1 with TRBJ2-1, with a weak D call TRBD1 (8 bases). Per germline, CDR1 SQVTM and CDR2 ANQGSEA. V lost 5 bases to trimming and J lost 3 bases, with 11 bases between them. This CDR3 has 13 amino acids. The DNA for the CDR3 is TGCAGCGTTCACAGGGGGGGCTACAATGAGCAGTTCTTC. This gives the protein CSVHRGGYNEQFF.

This clone was picked up a small number of times. The chain employs TRBV3-1 (or the pseudogene TRBV3-2) and TRBJ1-4; D gene uncertain. The V end lost 4 bases, the J end lost 5 bases, and 14 bases lay between the germline ends. The CDR3 contains 15 residues. Germline V gene sequence: CDR1 LGHDT, CDR2 YNNKEL (reference sequence). The CDR3 loop reads CASSPPGVGNEKLFF. The CDR3 DNA is TGTGCCAGCAGCCCCCCCGGGGTTGGGAATGAAAAACTGTTTTTT.

The rearrangement uses TRBV19 and TRBJ2-1; 16 bases fit TRBD2. J was trimmed by 0 bases and V by 4 bases; bases with no gene match: 6. The CDR3 runs 19 residues. The V gene's germline CDR1 is LNHDA and CDR2 SQIVND (reference sequence). As DNA, the CDR3 is TGTGCCAGTAGTAAGGGACTAGCGGGGGGGCGGAGCTCCTACAATGAGCAGTTCTTC. This translates into CASSKGLAGGRSSYNEQFF.

The chain has TRBV11-2 and TRBJ1-1; no clear D gene. The CDR3 totals 14 residues. CDR1 SGHAT and CDR2 FQNNGV come from the germline V gene. Trimming cost V 8 bases and J 5 bases, with 18 bases left between them. CDR3 DNA: TGTGCCAGCCAAACCTTGAGTACGGGAACTGAAGCTTTCTTT. Its translation: CASQTLSTGTEAFF.

The chain employs TRBV19 and TRBJ2-3, with a tentative D call TRBD2 (6 bases). V was shortened by 9 bases and J by 0 bases, with 13 bases between the two germline ends. Germline lookup yields CDR1 LNHDA and CDR2 SQIVND (reference sequence). This CDR3 contains 14 residues. CDR3 nucleotide sequence: TGTGCCAGGGATGTAGCGGTTAGCACAGATACGCAGTATTTT. Its translation: CARDVAVSTDTQYF.

This clone was detected only a few times. The rearrangement links TRBV5-5 to TRBJ2-1; 10 bases are shared with TRBD1. The CDR3 runs 16 residues. V lost 2 bases and J lost 3; bases outside the gene matches: 5. Germline V gene lookup returns CDR1 SGHKS and CDR2 YYEKEE (reference sequence). The CDR3 protein is CASSLGTGVRYNEQFF. The CDR3, as DNA: TGTGCCAGCAGCTTAGGGACAGGGGTCCGCTACAATGAGCAGTTCTTC.

This rearrangement joins TRBV7-9 to TRBJ2-3; 16 nucleotides align to TRBD2. Germline V CDR1 and CDR2: SEHNR, FQNEAQ (reference sequence). V gave up 4 bases and J gave up 6 bases; unmatched junction bases: 4. This CDR3 comprises 16 residues. The DNA of the CDR3 is TGTGCCAGCAGCTGGGGACTAGCGGGGGGGAAGGATACGCAGTATTTT. Translating it yields CASSWGLAGGKDTQYF.